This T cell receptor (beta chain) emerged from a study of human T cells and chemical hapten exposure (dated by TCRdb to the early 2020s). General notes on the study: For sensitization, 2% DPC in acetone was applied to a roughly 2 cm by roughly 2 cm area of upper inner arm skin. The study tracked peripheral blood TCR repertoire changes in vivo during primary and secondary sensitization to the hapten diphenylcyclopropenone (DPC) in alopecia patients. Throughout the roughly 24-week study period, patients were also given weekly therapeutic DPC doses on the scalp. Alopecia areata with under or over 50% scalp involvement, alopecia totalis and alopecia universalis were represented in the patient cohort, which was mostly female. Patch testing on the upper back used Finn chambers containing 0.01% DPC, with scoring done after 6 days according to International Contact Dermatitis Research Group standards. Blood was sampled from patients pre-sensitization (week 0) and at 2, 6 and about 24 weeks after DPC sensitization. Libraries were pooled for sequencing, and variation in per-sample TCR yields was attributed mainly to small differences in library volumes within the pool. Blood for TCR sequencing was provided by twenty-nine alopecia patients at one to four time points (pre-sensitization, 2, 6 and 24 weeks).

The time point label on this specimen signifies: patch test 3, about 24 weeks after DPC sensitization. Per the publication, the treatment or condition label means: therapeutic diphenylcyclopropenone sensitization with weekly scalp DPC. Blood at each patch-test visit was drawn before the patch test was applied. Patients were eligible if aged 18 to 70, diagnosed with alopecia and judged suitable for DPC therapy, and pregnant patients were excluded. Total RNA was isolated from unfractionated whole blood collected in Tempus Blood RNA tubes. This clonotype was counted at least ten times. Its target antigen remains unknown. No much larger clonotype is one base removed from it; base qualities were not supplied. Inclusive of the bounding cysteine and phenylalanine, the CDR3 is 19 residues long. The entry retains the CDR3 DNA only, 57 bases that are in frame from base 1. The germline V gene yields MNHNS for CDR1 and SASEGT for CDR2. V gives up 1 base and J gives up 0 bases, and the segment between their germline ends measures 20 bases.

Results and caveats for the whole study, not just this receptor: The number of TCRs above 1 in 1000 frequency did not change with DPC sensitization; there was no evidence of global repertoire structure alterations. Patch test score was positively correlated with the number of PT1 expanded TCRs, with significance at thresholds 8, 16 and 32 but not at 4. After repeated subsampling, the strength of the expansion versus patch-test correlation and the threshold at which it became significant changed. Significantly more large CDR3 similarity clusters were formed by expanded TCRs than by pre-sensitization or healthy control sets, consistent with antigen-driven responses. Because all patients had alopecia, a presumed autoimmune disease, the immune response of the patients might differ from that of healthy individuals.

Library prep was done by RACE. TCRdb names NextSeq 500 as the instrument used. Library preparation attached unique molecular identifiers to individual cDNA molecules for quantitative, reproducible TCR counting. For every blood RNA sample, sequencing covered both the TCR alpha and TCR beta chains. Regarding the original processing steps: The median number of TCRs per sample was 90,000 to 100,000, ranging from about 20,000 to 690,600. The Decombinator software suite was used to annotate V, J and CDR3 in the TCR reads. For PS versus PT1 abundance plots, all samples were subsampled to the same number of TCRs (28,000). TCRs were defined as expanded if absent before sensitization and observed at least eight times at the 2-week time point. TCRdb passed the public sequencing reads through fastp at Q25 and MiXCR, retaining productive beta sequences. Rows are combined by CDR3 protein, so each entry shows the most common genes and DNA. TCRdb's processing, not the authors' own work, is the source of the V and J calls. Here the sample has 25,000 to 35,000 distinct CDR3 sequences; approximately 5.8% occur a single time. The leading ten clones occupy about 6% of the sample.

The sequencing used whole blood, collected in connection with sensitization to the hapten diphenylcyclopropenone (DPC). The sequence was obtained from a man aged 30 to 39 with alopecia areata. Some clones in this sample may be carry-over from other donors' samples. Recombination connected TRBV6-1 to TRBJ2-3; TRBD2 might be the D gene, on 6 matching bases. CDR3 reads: CASSEDLLDSGTSTDTQYF. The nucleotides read TGTGCCAGCAGTGAAGACCTTTTGGATAGCGGAACTAGCACAGATACGCAGTATTTT.